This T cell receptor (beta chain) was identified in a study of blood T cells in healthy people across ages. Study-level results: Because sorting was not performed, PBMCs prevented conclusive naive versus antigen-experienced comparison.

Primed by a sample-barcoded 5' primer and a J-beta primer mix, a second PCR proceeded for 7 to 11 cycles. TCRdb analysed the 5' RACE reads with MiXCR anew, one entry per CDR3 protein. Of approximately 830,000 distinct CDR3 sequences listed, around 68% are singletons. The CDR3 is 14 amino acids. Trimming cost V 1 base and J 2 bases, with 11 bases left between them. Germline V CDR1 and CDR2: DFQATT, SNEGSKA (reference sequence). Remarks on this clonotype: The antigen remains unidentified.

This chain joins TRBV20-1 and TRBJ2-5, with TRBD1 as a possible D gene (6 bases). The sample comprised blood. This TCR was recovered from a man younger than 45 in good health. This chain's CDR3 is CSARVTGRQETQYF. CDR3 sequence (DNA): TGCAGTGCTAGAGTAACAGGGCGACAAGAGACCCAGTACTTC.